The 26 T cell receptor beta chains below were found in one sample sequenced in a study of tumor-infiltrating lymphocytes in primary liver carcinoma. Starting from around 0.45 ug of total RNA, TCR beta cDNA was produced with a primer in the constant region. A slightly modified ARM-PCR protocol with three nested multiplex PCR rounds produced these TCR beta libraries. Two initial PCR rounds of about 10 cycles each paired TRBV1-TRBV30 forward primers with a C-beta reverse primer. TCRdb called the multiplex PCR reads again in MiXCR, with one record for every CDR3 protein. Of hundreds of thousands of distinct CDR3 sequences listed, around three fifths were seen once; the top ten hold around 15%. RNA was extracted from whole blood without cell sorting, alongside germline DNA. The sequencing sample was made of peripheral blood. The origin of the receptors is a woman between 25 and 40 years old with primary liver carcinoma and hepatitis B virus infection.

To note about this clonotype: Possible read error: a much larger clone is one base away. The rearrangement joins TRBV29-1 to TRBJ2-5; no definite D call. This CDR3 region has 9 residues. From germline, CDR1 is SQVTM and CDR2 ANQGSEA. The ends were cut back, 5 bases at V and 5 bases at J, with 3 bases in the middle. The CDR3 here is CSVMETQYF. The CDR3 nucleotides are TGCAGCGTTATGGAGACCCAGTACTTC.

The CDR3 sequence is CASREYGQGNYGYTF. CDR3 nucleotide sequence: TGTGCCAGCAGAGAATATGGACAGGGGAACTATGGCTACACCTTC. This chain links TRBV6-1 with TRBJ1-2; 9 nucleotides align to TRBD1. The germline gives CDR1 MNHNS, CDR2 SASEGT. V trimming: 6 bases; J trimming: 2 bases; junction bases outside the gene matches: 7. CDR3 size: 15 residues.

This clonotype has ten or more counts. This chain joins TRBV29-1 and TRBJ2-1; D possibly uses TRBD1 or TRBD2 (5 bases each). Germline CDR1 SQVTM, CDR2 ANQGSEA. V lost 5 bases and J 12 bases, leaving 17 bases between the germline ends. This CDR3 has 12 residues. The CDR3 region is CSVYVRLRGQFF. DNA for the CDR3: TGCAGCGTTTACGTAAGGTTGAGGGGGCAGTTCTTC.

Regarding this clonotype: This may arise from a read error, as a much more abundant clone is one base away. The chain combines TRBV4-3 with TRBJ2-7; the D is unclear. The CDR3 totals 16 residues. The germline V gene encodes CDR1 LGHNA and CDR2 YSLEER. The CDR3 sequence: CASSQETWSQAYEHYF. CDR3 DNA: TGCGCCAGCAGCCAAGAAACTTGGTCCCAGGCCTACGAGCACTACTTC.

This chain links TRBV4-1 with TRBJ2-1; 11 bases agree with TRBD2. V lost 11 bases and J lost 4; bases outside the gene matches: 13. The CDR3 length is 16 residues. CDR1 is MGHRA, CDR2 YSYEKL, per germline. The CDR3 coding sequence is TGCGCCGGCAATAACGGGGGGACTAGCGGATACAATGAGCAGTTCTTC. Its translation is CAGNNGGTSGYNEQFF.

As concerns this clonotype: This may stem from a read error, because a much larger clone lies one nucleotide away. The chain uses TRBV4-1 and TRBJ2-3; 7 positions match TRBD2. This CDR3 region has 15 residues. The germline V gene has CDR1 MGHRA and CDR2 YSYEKL. CDR3 bases: TGCGCCAACAGCCAAGAAAATGTGCGGGGGGATACGCAGTATTTT. This gives the protein CANSQENVRGDTQYF.

Concerning this clonotype: A read error may account for a junction end that differs from germline. The rearrangement links TRBV11-2 to TRBJ2-7; D gene unclear. CDR1 SGHAT and CDR2 FQNNGV come from the germline V gene. The CDR3 extends over 14 amino acids. CDR3 residues: CTSSLGERYYEQYF. CDR3 nucleotides: TGTACCAGCAGCCTAGGTGAGCGCTACTACGAGCAGTACTTC.

The chain couples TRBV4-1 to TRBJ1-1; 7 bases line up with TRBD1. J was trimmed by 4 bases and V by 4 bases; bases with no gene match: 3. The germline CDR1 and CDR2 sequences are MGHRA and YSYEKL. This CDR3 has 13 amino acids. CDR3 sequence (DNA): TGCGCCAGCAGCCGAACAGGGGCCACTGAAGCTTTCTTT. Translating it yields CASSRTGATEAFF.

On this clonotype: The junction departs from germline at one end; a sequencing error may be responsible. The chain couples TRBV7-9 to TRBJ2-2; D is possibly TRBD2 (5 bases). Germline V gene lookup returns CDR1 SEHNR and CDR2 FQNEAQ (reference sequence). The CDR3 sequence is 13 residues long. The DNA of the CDR3 is TGTGCCAACAGCAGGCGGGACACCGGGGAGCTGTTTTTT. This codes for CANSRRDTGELFF.

With respect to this clonotype: A read error may produce the germline difference seen at one junction end. The chain couples TRBV11-1 to TRBJ2-6; D is possibly TRBD2 (6 bases). The CDR3 length is 17 residues. The germline V gene has CDR1 SGHAT and CDR2 FQDESV (reference sequence). Written as DNA, the CDR3 is TGTGCCAGCAGCTTGGGTAAATGGGACTCTAGGGCCAACGTACTGACTTTC. Translated, it gives CASSLGKWDSRANVLTF.

This clonotype was seen many times. This chain joins TRBV6-5 and TRBJ2-1, with 9 bases that match TRBD1. The junction had 8 bases not matched to a gene; V was cut back by 8 bases and J by 6 bases. The CDR3 contains 14 residues. Germline lookup yields CDR1 MNHEY and CDR2 SVGAGI. For the CDR3, the DNA is TGTGCCAGCCGTGGCGACAGGGGGTTCAATGAGCAGTTCTTC. Encoded protein: CASRGDRGFNEQFF.

Turning to this clonotype: The junction shows a germline mismatch at one end, possibly a read error. The chain uses TRBV6-5 and TRBJ2-5; no definite D call. CDR1 MNHEY and CDR2 SVGAGI come from the germline V gene. The CDR3 spans 13 residues. The CDR3 spells CVSSLGQHETQYF. The CDR3 DNA is TGTGTCAGCAGTTTAGGGCAGCATGAGACCCAATACTTC.

Of note for this clonotype: One junction end disagrees with the germline gene, perhaps due to a read error. The CDR3 loop reads CASGSWTAQSEPFF. For the CDR3, the DNA is TGTGCCAGCGGATCCTGGACGGCCCAGTCTGAACCTTTCTTT. This chain connects TRBV12-3 or TRBV12-4 to TRBJ1-1; D gene unclear. The CDR3 is 14 residues long.

This clonotype was seen repeatedly, ten times or more. The chain uses TRBV11-3 and TRBJ1-1, with unresolved D. In germline, CDR1 is SGHNT, CDR2 YENEEA. Trimming took off 5 bases at V and 7 bases at J, with 17 bases between the two ends. This CDR3 spans 14 amino acids. The CDR3 DNA follows: TGTGCCAGCAGCCCCGACAACGGCCCGATTGAAGCTTTCTTT. Its translation: CASSPDNGPIEAFF.

On this clonotype: This may be a read error: a much more frequent sequence differs by one nucleotide. The chain combines TRBV29-1 with TRBJ2-7; 9 bases fit TRBD2. V lost 5 bases to trimming and J lost 4 bases; unmatched junction nucleotides: 9. From germline, CDR1 is SQVTM and CDR2 ANQGSEA. CDR3 length: 14 residues. The CDR3 DNA sequence: TGCAGCGTTTATAGCGGGAGAACTGTATACGAGCAGTACTTC. Translation: CSVYSGRTVYEQYF.

This clonotype has a count of ten or more. This chain links TRBV29-1 with TRBJ2-5, with 8 bases identical to TRBD1. The J segment lost 4 bases and the V segment lost 6 bases, leaving 1 base of the junction unmatched. Germline V lookup: CDR1 SQVTM, CDR2 ANQGSEA. The CDR3 runs to 11 residues. The CDR3 DNA follows: TGCAGCGTGGACAGGGCAGAGACCCAGTACTTC. Translation gives CSVDRAETQYF. Drawing the rest from reference TRBV29-1 and TRBJ2-5, the complete variable domain is SAVISQKPSRDICQRGTSLTIQCQVDSQVTMMFWYRQQPGQSLTLIATANQGSEATYESGFVIDKFPISRPNLTFSTLTVSNMSPEDSSIYLCSVDRAETQYFGPGTRLLVL.

Concerning this clonotype itself: Just one base apart from a much larger clone, this may be a read error. This chain links TRBV11-3 with TRBJ2-1, with a possible D match to TRBD1 (6 bases). CDR3 length: 15 residues. Trimming took 3 bases from V and 6 from J, leaving 15 bases between them. The germline V gene has CDR1 SGHNT and CDR2 YENEEA. The DNA for the CDR3 is TGTGCCAGCAGCTTTCCGGAACAGGGTGCCAATGAGCAGTTCTTC. It is translated as CASSFPEQGANEQFF.

About this clonotype: At one end, the junction sequence differs from germline, possibly due to a read error. The chain joins TRBV6-5 to TRBJ2-7; a weak D match, TRBD1 (5 bases). Germline lookup yields CDR1 MNHEY and CDR2 SVGAGI. CDR3 size: 12 residues. The CDR3 here is CAGSAQGYEQYF. The CDR3 region has the DNA TGTGCCGGCAGTGCCCAGGGTTACGAGCAGTACTTC.

Remarks on this clonotype: This may arise from a read error, as a much more abundant clone is one base away. The chain is built from TRBV6-5 and TRBJ1-3; 8 nucleotides line up with TRBD1. V dropped 6 bases and J dropped 4; count of bases not matched to a gene: 5. Per germline, CDR1 MNHEY and CDR2 SVGAGI. The CDR3 extends over 14 amino acids. Written as DNA, the CDR3 is TGTGCCAGCAGATTGACAGGGGCCGGAAACACCATATATTTT. As protein: CASRLTGAGNTIYF.

With respect to this clonotype: Lacking the conserved final phenylalanine or tryptophan, this CDR3 likely reflects a read error. The genes are TRBV6-1 and TRBJ2-3, with 10 bases aligning to TRBD1. Germline V gene sequence: CDR1 MNHNS, CDR2 SASEGT. The length of the CDR3 is 13 residues. V gave up 8 bases and J gave up 2 bases; unmatched junction bases: 1. The CDR3: CASGTGDTDTQYL. The CDR3, as DNA: TGTGCCAGCGGGACAGGGGACACAGATACGCAGTATCTT.

This clonotype was seen a handful of times. The rearrangement links TRBV28 to TRBJ2-4; no reliable D call. This CDR3 has 15 amino acids. Germline assignment: CDR1 MDHEN and CDR2 SYDVKM. V was clipped by 5 bases and J by 1 base, with 12 bases between them. CDR3 in DNA: TGTGCCAGCAGTGGAAGGGCCCTGGCCAAAAACATTCAGTACTTC. Translating gives CASSGRALAKNIQYF.

A remark on this clonotype: The junction differs from germline at one of its ends, possibly a read error. V gene TRBV11-1 combines with J gene TRBJ2-3; TRBD1 is a possible D gene (5 bases). The CDR3 runs to 17 residues. Germline V gene lookup returns CDR1 SGHAT and CDR2 FQDESV (reference sequence). CDR3 bases: TGTGCCAGCAGCCTCCTCGGTGGGGCACGTGGCACAAATACGCAGTATTTT. It codes for CASSLLGGARGTNTQYF.

The table lists this clonotype with a count of one. The junction and the germline gene differ at one end; a read error may be behind it. J is TRBJ2-1 and V is TRBV11-3; perhaps TRBD2 as D (5 bases). The CDR3 contains 14 residues. CDR1 and CDR2 from the germline V gene are SGHNT and YENEEA. CDR3 residues: CAGSPGSPGDEEFF. For the CDR3, the DNA is TGTGCCGGCAGCCCGGGGTCTCCTGGCGATGAGGAGTTCTTC.

For this clonotype: Compared with germline, one end of the junction differs, possibly owing to a read error. The chain combines TRBV11-2 with TRBJ2-2, with 7 nucleotides matching TRBD2. The germline CDR1 and CDR2 sequences are SGHAT and FQNNGV. The CDR3 is made up of 20 amino acids. CDR3 DNA: TGTGTCAGCAGCCAACCCTCAGAACTAGCGTATTCTACGGGGACCGGGGAGCTGTTTTTT. Translating gives CVSSQPSELAYSTGTGELFF.

This clonotype has only a few counts. The final CDR3 position lacks the conserved phenylalanine or tryptophan, pointing to a likely read error. The rearrangement uses TRBV6-2 or TRBV6-3 and TRBJ1-1; the D gene is possibly TRBD1 (6 bases). Per germline, CDR1 MNHEY and CDR2 SVGEGT. The CDR3 loop spans 14 amino acids. Trimming removed 8 bases at V and 2 bases at J, with 15 bases between. The DNA of the CDR3 is TGTGCCAGCGGGATGACAGGTTCTAACACTGAAGCTTTCCTT. Protein sequence: CASGMTGSNTEAFL.

V is TRBV7-9 and J is TRBJ1-1; D remains ambiguous. This CDR3 has 12 residues. Per germline, CDR1 SEHNR and CDR2 FQNEAQ (reference sequence). Trimming removed 6 bases from V and 7 bases from J, with 12 bases in between. This CDR3 is CASRRTGGEAFF. The CDR3 DNA is TGTGCCAGCAGACGTACCGGCGGTGAAGCTTTCTTT.